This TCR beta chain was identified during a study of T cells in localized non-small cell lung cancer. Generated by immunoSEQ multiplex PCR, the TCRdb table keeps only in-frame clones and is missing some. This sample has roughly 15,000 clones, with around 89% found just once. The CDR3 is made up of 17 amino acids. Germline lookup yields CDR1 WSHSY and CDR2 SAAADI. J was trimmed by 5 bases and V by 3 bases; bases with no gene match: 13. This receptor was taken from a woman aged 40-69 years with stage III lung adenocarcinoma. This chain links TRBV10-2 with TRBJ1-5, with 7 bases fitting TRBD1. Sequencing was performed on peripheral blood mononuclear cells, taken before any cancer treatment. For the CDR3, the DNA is TGCGCCAGCAGTGACAGGGGGGGCTCCATAGAAGATCAGCCCCAGCATTTT. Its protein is CASSDRGGSIEDQPQHF.